In its sample, the clone carrying this TCR beta chain was seen a few times. In the original analysis: The assay estimated nucleated cells by amplifying reference gene primers. The assay was immunoSEQ multiplex PCR, and TCRdb's table has in-frame clones only and misses some. The V and J calls and clone size come from that table; D and trimming were worked out from the DNA. The sample includes tens of thousands of clones, about 82% seen only once; the top ten take 1.8%. J gave up 5 bases and V 0 bases, and 6 bases lay outside the gene matches. CDR3 length equals 15 residues. Germline values: CDR1 GTSNPN, CDR2 SVGIG (reference sequence). This sample was taken from a study of blood T cell repertoires in COVID-19. Study-level background: COVID-19 samples from acute and convalescent phases originated in the United States, Italy and Spain. PBMCs, B-cell-depleted T cells, or T cells were the source of the cDNA or gDNA that made up the material.

V and J are TRBV30 and TRBJ1-2; TRBD1 aligns across 10 bases. This sequence originates from a woman aged 55 to 70 with acute or convalescent COVID-19. Sample: peripheral blood. The CDR3 is CAWSVPGTGAYGYTF. DNA of the CDR3: TGTGCCTGGAGTGTACCAGGGACAGGGGCGTATGGCTACACCTTC.